This T cell receptor (beta chain) was retrieved from a study of cytomegalovirus exposure and HLA in healthy donors. Findings of the study overall: Listed as cytomegalovirus-associated were 150 or so TCR beta chains. TRBV6-2, TRBV6-3 and some other V segments were unresolvable in 87-base-pair reads. The likely explanation for a cluster of highly shared sequence variants was sequencing artifact. Later analysis identified 15,000 to 20,000 TCR beta sequences associated with HLA alleles, using a false discovery rate threshold of 0.05.

The study ran its PCR with 60 Vbeta and 13 Jbeta primers. Libraries were prepared by immunoSEQ multiplex PCR; TCRdb keeps only in-frame clonotypes and omits some of them. The table records about 250,000 clones, about 66% of them present only once. This clone was seen only a few times. Its cognate antigen is unknown. V was trimmed by 4 bases and J by 4 bases, leaving 7 bases between them. Germline CDR1 SQVTM, CDR2 ANQGSEA. The CDR3 sequence is 11 residues long. The rearrangement uses TRBV29-1 and TRBJ1-1, with D unresolved. The sequenced sample was PBMCs. This TCR came from a female donor in good health and CMV-seronegative. CDR3 in amino acids: CSVAGLTEAFF. CDR3 nucleotides: TGCAGCGTTGCTGGGCTCACTGAAGCTTTCTTT.